This T cell receptor (beta chain) was retrieved from a study of blood T cell repertoires in COVID-19. Study overall: COVID-19 samples collected from the United States, Italy and Spain covered acute and convalescent phases. In each case, the material was cDNA or gDNA derived from T cells, B-cell-depleted T cells, or PBMCs.

Assay used: immunoSEQ multiplex PCR; TCRdb lists only in-frame clones, some missing. The data show 230,000 or so clones, roughly nine tenths seen once. From germline, CDR1 is ENHRY and CDR2 SYGVKD. Unmatched junction bases numbered 7, after V lost 5 bases and J lost 4 bases. CDR3 size: 14 residues. Sequencing was performed on peripheral blood. This receptor was obtained from a woman in her 40s who had recovered from COVID-19. The V call is TRBV10-3, the J call TRBJ1-1; 7 nucleotides agree with TRBD1. CDR3 region: CAISTTGVPTEAFF. CDR3 in DNA: TGTGCCATCAGTACTACAGGGGTACCCACTGAAGCTTTCTTT.